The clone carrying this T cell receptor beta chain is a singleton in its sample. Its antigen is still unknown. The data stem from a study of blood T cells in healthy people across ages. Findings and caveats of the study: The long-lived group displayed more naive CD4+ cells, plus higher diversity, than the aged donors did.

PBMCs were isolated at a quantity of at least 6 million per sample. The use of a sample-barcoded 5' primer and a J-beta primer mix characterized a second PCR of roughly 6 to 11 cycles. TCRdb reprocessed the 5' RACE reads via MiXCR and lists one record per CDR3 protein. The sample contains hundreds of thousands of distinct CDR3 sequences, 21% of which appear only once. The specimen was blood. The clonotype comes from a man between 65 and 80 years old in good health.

As DNA, the CDR3 is TGTGCCAGCAGCTTAGAAGCGGGCGGCGACGAGCAGTACTTC. Amino acid sequence: CASSLEAGGDEQYF. This sequence joins TRBV7-2 and TRBJ2-7; TRBD2 might be the D (6 bases). CDR1 is SGHTA and CDR2 is FQGNSA in the germline V gene. The V end lost 1 base, the J end lost 5 bases, and 12 bases lay between the germline ends. The length of the CDR3 is 14 residues.